These 19 T cell receptor beta chains were sequenced from one sample in a study of CD8 T cells in Susac syndrome. Random hexamers served to reverse transcribe roughly 0.45 to 1 ug RNA. In TCRdb, the immunoSEQ multiplex PCR reads were re-called with MiXCR into one record per CDR3 protein. The table lists 170,000 or so distinct CDR3 sequences, roughly 96% of them singletons, with about 0.15% in the top ten. The sample consisted of CD8+ T cells from PBMCs. These receptors were taken from a human donor with multiple sclerosis.

CDR3 protein: CASSLTSGRGQETQYF. CDR3 nucleotides: TGTGCCAGCAGTTTGACTAGCGGGAGAGGCCAAGAGACCCAGTACTTC. The chain couples TRBV12-3 or TRBV12-4 to TRBJ2-5, with 12 bases that match TRBD2. This CDR3 contains 16 residues. Trimming at V came to 3 bases and at J to 1 base, leaving 3 bases not matched to a gene.

This chain uses TRBV28 with TRBJ2-5, with TRBD2 matching over 8 bases. The junction had 8 bases not matched to a gene; V was cut back by 6 bases and J by 5 bases. The CDR3 extends over 14 amino acids. Per germline, CDR1 MDHEN and CDR2 SYDVKM. The CDR3 spells CASSEIAGSETQYF. The CDR3 nucleotides read TGTGCCAGCAGCGAAATAGCGGGATCGGAGACCCAGTACTTC.

The CDR3 sequence: CASSVTGTPSYNSPLHF. The DNA of the CDR3 is TGTGCCAGCAGTGTTACAGGGACGCCCTCCTATAATTCACCCCTCCACTTT. The chain employs TRBV27 and TRBJ1-6; perhaps TRBD1 as D (6 bases). This CDR3 has 17 residues. The V end lost 5 bases, the J end lost 0 bases, and 14 bases lay between the germline ends. CDR1 MNHEY and CDR2 SMNVEV come from the germline V gene (reference sequence).

This chain links TRBV9 with TRBJ2-5, with 9 nucleotides matching TRBD2. The V and J ends lost 2 bases and 5 bases, in that order; junction bases with no gene match: 4. Germline V gene lookup returns CDR1 SGDLS and CDR2 YYNGEE. There are 14 residues in the CDR3. The CDR3 nucleotides read TGTGCCAGCAGCGTTAGCGGGAGCTTGGAGACCCAGTACTTC. Protein sequence: CASSVSGSLETQYF.

The rearrangement uses TRBV4-1 and TRBJ1-6; D is ambiguous. Germline V gene sequence: CDR1 MGHRA, CDR2 YSYEKL. V gave up 3 bases and J gave up 9 bases, with 12 bases separating them. The CDR3 has 14 residues. The CDR3: CASSHSRQSSPLHF. Written as DNA, the CDR3 is TGCGCCAGCAGCCATTCTCGGCAGAGTTCACCCCTCCACTTT.

The chain couples TRBV15 to TRBJ2-7; 8 nucleotides agree with TRBD1. V trimming: 5 bases; J trimming: 3 bases; junction bases outside the gene matches: 9. The CDR3 contains 15 residues. Germline values: CDR1 LNHNV, CDR2 YYDKDF (reference sequence). The CDR3 spells CATSGFGTGGYEQYF. CDR3 nucleotide sequence: TGTGCCACCAGCGGGTTTGGTACAGGGGGCTACGAGCAGTACTTC. The full variable domain, in which reference TRBV15 and TRBJ2-7 provide the parts outside the CDR3, is DAMVIQNPRYQVTQFGKPVTLSCSQTLNHNVMYWYQQKSSQAPKLLFHYYDKDFNNEADTPDNFQSRRPNTSFCFLDIRSPGLGDTAMYLCATSGFGTGGYEQYFGPGTRLTVT.

The V and J genes are TRBV9 and TRBJ2-7, with a weak D call TRBD2 (7 bases). This CDR3 spans 15 amino acids. Germline CDR1 and CDR2: SGDLS and YYNGEE. Deletions cut 0 bases from V and 2 bases from J, with 12 bases between. CDR3 coding DNA: TGTGCCAGCAGCGTAGACGGGGGGCTCACCTACGAGCAGTACTTC. This gives the protein CASSVDGGLTYEQYF.

The V and J genes are TRBV5-1 and TRBJ2-3; D call uncertain. Germline V gives CDR1 SGHRS, CDR2 YFSETQ. The CDR3 sequence is 15 residues long. V gave up 3 bases and J gave up 6 bases, with 17 bases separating them. The CDR3 spells CASSWRRLGFDTQYF. The CDR3, as DNA: TGCGCCAGCAGCTGGAGAAGACTTGGGTTTGATACGCAGTATTTT.

The V call is TRBV12-3 or TRBV12-4, the J call TRBJ2-3, with D possibly being TRBD2 (5 bases). The CDR3 extends over 14 amino acids. V was clipped by 7 bases and J by 7 bases, with 18 bases between them. The CDR3 here is CASTWGDPAYTQYF. CDR3 DNA sequence: TGTGCCAGCACATGGGGAGATCCAGCCTATACGCAGTATTTT.

This clonotype was picked up a small number of times. V gene TRBV29-1 combines with J gene TRBJ1-1; a possible D gene is TRBD1 (6 bases). Looked up from germline, CDR1 is SQVTM and CDR2 is ANQGSEA. Trimming stripped 4 bases from V and 0 bases from J, with 9 bases between. The CDR3 length is 13 residues. CDR3 sequence (DNA): TGCAGCGTTGGTGCAGGGGTGAACACTGAAGCTTTCTTT. The encoded protein is CSVGAGVNTEAFF.

V usage is TRBV3-1 and J usage is TRBJ2-3; 7 bases align to TRBD2. J gave up 0 bases and V 0 bases, and 6 bases lay outside the gene matches. CDR3 length: 17 residues. CDR1 and CDR2 from the germline V gene are LGHDT and YNNKEL (reference sequence). This CDR3 is CASSQDGTTPSTDTQYF. In nucleotides, the CDR3 is TGTGCCAGCAGCCAAGACGGGACTACTCCTAGCACAGATACGCAGTATTTT.

This chain joins TRBV15 and TRBJ2-7; no clear D. This CDR3 comprises 13 residues. Germline CDR1 and CDR2: LNHNV and YYDKDF (reference sequence). V lost 3 bases and J lost 4, with 10 bases in between. The CDR3 loop is CATSRTRVYEQYF. The CDR3 nucleotides read TGTGCCACCAGCAGGACAAGGGTATACGAGCAGTACTTC. Filled out from reference TRBV15 and TRBJ2-7, the complete variable domain reads DAMVIQNPRYQVTQFGKPVTLSCSQTLNHNVMYWYQQKSSQAPKLLFHYYDKDFNNEADTPDNFQSRRPNTSFCFLDIRSPGLGDTAMYLCATSRTRVYEQYFGPGTRLTVT.

The rearrangement joins TRBV29-1 to TRBJ2-1; 8 bases align to TRBD1. The CDR3 runs to 15 residues. Trimming removed 6 bases from V and 0 bases from J; junction bases left unmatched: 7. The germline V gene has CDR1 SQVTM and CDR2 ANQGSEA. Here the CDR3 DNA reads TGCAGCGTCTCAGGGGGCCCTAGCTCCTACAATGAGCAGTTCTTC. Protein product: CSVSGGPSSYNEQFF.

This chain joins TRBV15 and TRBJ1-2, with a tentative D call TRBD1 (5 bases). The ends were cut back, 3 bases at V and 6 bases at J, with 11 bases in the middle. CDR3 length: 13 residues. CDR1 LNHNV and CDR2 YYDKDF come from the germline V gene (reference sequence). The CDR3 DNA reads as TGTGCCACCAGCAGTGGAGCGACAGATGGCTACACCTTC. Translated, it gives CATSSGATDGYTF. Full variable domain (rest looked up from reference TRBV15 and TRBJ1-2): DAMVIQNPRYQVTQFGKPVTLSCSQTLNHNVMYWYQQKSSQAPKLLFHYYDKDFNNEADTPDNFQSRRPNTSFCFLDIRSPGLGDTAMYLCATSSGATDGYTFGSGTRLTVV.

This chain connects TRBV5-4 to TRBJ2-6; D ambiguous. Trimming pared 4 bases from V and 0 bases from J, leaving 14 bases between. This CDR3 contains 17 residues. Germline V CDR1 and CDR2: SGHNT, YYREEE (reference sequence). The CDR3 protein is CASSQNRKPSGANVLTF. In nucleotides, the CDR3 is TGTGCCAGCAGCCAAAACCGAAAACCCTCTGGGGCCAACGTCCTGACTTTC.

This rearrangement joins TRBV20-1 to TRBJ2-1, with TRBD2 identical over 8 bases. Germline V gene sequence: CDR1 DFQATT, CDR2 SNEGSKA (reference sequence). Germline trimming cut 2 bases from V and 4 bases from J; bases unmatched to any gene: 1. The CDR3 consists of 13 residues. CDR3: CSARTGGYNEQFF. The CDR3 DNA reads as TGCAGTGCTAGAACGGGGGGGTACAATGAGCAGTTCTTC.

The V and J genes are TRBV6-6 and TRBJ2-7, with D possibly TRBD2 on 5 matching bases. Looked up from germline, CDR1 is MNHNY and CDR2 is SVGAGI (reference sequence). This CDR3 is built from 14 residues. The ends were cut back, 0 bases at V and 3 bases at J, with 9 bases in the middle. The CDR3 here is CASSYSEEVYEQYF. Written as DNA, the CDR3 is TGTGCCAGCAGTTACTCGGAGGAGGTCTACGAGCAGTACTTC.

This chain joins TRBV30 and TRBJ2-7, with 7 bases aligning to TRBD2. CDR1 GTSNPN and CDR2 SVGIG come from the germline V gene (reference sequence). The V segment lost 0 bases and the J segment 2 bases; nucleotides outside the gene matches: 7. The CDR3 totals 15 residues. CDR3 amino acids: CAWSVGRAGAYEQYF. The CDR3 bases are TGTGCCTGGAGTGTAGGAAGGGCGGGAGCCTACGAGCAGTACTTC.

The chain uses TRBV7-3 and TRBJ2-3; D is unresolved. The CDR3 covers 13 residues. Per germline, CDR1 SGHTA and CDR2 FQGTGA. Trimming shortened V by 0 bases and J by 4 bases, and 5 bases separated the two germline ends. The CDR3 loop reads CASSLTVADTQYF. The CDR3 region has the DNA TGTGCCAGCAGCTTAACGGTTGCAGATACGCAGTATTTT.